This T cell receptor (beta chain) was profiled in a study of blood T cell repertoires in COVID-19. Across the study: Acute and convalescent COVID-19 specimens originated in the United States, Italy and Spain.

Germline V CDR1 and CDR2: MDHEN, SYDVKM. Trimming removed 5 bases at V and 6 bases at J, with 17 bases between. The CDR3 extends over 15 amino acids. Produced via immunoSEQ multiplex PCR; TCRdb's table is partial and in-frame only. This sample yields about 140,000 clones, of which approximately 88% are seen a single time; about 4.7% belongs to the top ten. This receptor was obtained from a human donor in a cohort sampled during active COVID-19. The V and J genes are TRBV28 and TRBJ1-5, with D possibly matching TRBD1 (5 bases). The source material was peripheral blood. The CDR3 spells CASSPDRGVAQPQHF. The CDR3 DNA is TGTGCCAGCAGTCCCGACAGAGGAGTGGCTCAGCCCCAGCATTTT.